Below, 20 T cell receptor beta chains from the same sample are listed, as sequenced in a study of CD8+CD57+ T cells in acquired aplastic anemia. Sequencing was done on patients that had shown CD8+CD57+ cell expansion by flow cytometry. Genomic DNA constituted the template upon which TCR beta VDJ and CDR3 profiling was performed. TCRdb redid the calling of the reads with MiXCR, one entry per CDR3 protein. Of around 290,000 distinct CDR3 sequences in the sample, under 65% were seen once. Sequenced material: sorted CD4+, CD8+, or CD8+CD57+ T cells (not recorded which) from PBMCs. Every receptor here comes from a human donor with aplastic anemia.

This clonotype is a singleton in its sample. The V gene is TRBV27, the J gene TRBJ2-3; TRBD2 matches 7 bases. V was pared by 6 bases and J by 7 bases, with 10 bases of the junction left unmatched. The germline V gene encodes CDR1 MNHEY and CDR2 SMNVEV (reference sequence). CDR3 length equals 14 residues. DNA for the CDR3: TGTGCCAGCAGCGGGGCAGCGGGGCCCCATACGCAGTATTTT. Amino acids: CASSGAAGPHTQYF.

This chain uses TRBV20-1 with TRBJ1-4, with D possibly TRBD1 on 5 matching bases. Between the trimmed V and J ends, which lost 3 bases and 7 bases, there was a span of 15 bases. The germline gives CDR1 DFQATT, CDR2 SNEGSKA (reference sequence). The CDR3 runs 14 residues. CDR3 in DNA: TGCAGTGCTAGTGGACAAGCTCGGGGTGAAAAACTGTTTTTT. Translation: CSASGQARGEKLFF.

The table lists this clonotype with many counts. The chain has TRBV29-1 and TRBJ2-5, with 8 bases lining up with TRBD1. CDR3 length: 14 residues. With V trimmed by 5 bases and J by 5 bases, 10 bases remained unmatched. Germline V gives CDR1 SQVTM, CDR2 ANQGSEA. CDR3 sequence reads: CSVSPDRASETQYF. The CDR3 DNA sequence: TGCAGCGTTAGCCCGGACAGGGCGAGCGAGACCCAGTACTTC.

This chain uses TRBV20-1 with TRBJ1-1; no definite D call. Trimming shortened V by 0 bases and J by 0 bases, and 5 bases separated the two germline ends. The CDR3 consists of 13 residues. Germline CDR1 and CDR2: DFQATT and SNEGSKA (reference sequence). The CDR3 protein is CSARDLMNTEAFF. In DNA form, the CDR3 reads TGCAGTGCTAGAGATCTGATGAACACTGAAGCTTTCTTT.

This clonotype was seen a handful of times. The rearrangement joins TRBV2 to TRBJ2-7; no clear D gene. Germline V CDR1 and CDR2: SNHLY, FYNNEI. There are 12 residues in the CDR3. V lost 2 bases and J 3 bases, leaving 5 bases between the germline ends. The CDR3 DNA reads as TGTGCCAGCAGTGAATCATACTACGAGCAGTACTTC. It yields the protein CASSESYYEQYF.

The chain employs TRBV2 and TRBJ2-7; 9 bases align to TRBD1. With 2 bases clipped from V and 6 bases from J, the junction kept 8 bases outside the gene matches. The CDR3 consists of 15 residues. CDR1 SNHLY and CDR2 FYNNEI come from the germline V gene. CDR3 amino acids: CASSEQPGQGTEQYF. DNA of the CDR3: TGTGCCAGCAGTGAACAGCCGGGACAGGGTACCGAGCAGTACTTC.

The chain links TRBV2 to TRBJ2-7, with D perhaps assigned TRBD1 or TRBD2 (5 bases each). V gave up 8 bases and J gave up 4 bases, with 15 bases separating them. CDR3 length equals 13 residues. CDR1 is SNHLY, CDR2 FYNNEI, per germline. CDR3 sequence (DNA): TGTGCCAGCGGGACGGATCTTTCGTACGAGCAGTACTTC. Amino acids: CASGTDLSYEQYF.

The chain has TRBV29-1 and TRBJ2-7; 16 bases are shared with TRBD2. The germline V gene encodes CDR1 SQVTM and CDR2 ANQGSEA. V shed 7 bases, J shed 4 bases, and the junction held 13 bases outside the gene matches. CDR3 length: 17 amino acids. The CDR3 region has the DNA TGCAGCGGGGGACTAGCGGGAGGGCCCCCCCGCTCTTACGAGCAGTACTTC. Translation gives CSGGLAGGPPRSYEQYF.

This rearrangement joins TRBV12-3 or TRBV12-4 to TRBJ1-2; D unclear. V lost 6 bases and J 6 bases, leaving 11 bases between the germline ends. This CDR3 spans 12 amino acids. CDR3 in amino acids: CASRFPGNGYTF. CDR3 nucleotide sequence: TGTGCCAGCAGATTTCCTGGTAATGGCTACACCTTC.

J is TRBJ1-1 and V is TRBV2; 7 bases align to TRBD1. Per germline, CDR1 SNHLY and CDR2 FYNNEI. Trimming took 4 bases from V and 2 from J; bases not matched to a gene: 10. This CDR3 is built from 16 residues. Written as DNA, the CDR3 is TGTGCCAGCAGTGCCCTCTTAGGGGGCTTCAACACTGAAGCTTTCTTT. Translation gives CASSALLGGFNTEAFF.

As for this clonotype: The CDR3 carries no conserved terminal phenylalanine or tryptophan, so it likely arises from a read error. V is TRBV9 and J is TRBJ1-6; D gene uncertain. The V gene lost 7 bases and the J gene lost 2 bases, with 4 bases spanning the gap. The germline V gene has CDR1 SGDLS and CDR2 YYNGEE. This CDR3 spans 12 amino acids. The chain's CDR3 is CASGAYNSPLHS. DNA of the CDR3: TGTGCCAGCGGAGCCTATAATTCACCCCTCCACTCT.

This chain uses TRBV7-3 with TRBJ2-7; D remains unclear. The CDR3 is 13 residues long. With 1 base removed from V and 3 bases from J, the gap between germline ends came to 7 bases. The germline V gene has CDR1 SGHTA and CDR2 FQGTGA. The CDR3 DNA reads TGTGCCAGCAGCTTAATGGCCAACTACGAGCAGTACTTC. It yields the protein CASSLMANYEQYF.

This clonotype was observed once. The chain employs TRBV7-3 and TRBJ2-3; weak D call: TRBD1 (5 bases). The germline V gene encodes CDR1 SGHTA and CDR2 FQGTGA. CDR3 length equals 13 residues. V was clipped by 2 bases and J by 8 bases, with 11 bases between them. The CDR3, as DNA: TGTGCCAGCAGCTTAGTCAGGGAACGTACGCAGTATTTT. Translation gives CASSLVRERTQYF.

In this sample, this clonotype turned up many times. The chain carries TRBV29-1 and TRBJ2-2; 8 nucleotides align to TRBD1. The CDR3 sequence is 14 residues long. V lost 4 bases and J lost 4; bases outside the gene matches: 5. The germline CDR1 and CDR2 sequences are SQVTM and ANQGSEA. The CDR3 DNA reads TGCAGCGTTGCCAGGGGGCCGGGCACCGGGGAGCTGTTTTTT. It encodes CSVARGPGTGELFF.

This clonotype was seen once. CDR3 nucleotide sequence: TGTGCCACCAGTGAACCTGGGACTAGCGGGGGCACAGATACGCAGTATTTT. It yields the protein CATSEPGTSGGTDTQYF. V and J are TRBV24-1 and TRBJ2-3; 13 bases match TRBD2. V lost 4 bases to trimming and J lost 1 base; unmatched junction nucleotides: 4. There are 17 residues in the CDR3. Germline CDR1 and CDR2: KGHDR and SFDVKD.

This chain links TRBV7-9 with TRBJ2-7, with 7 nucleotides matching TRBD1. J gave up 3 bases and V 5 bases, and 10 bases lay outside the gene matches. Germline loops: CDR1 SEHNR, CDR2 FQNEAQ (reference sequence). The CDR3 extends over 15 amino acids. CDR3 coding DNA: TGTGCCAGCAGCGTCACCCGAGACAGGGACTACGAGCAGTACTTC. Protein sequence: CASSVTRDRDYEQYF.

The chain's CDR3 is CAISEGGGRRMNTEAFF. The CDR3 DNA reads as TGTGCCATCAGTGAGGGCGGGGGGAGAAGAATGAACACTGAAGCTTTCTTT. V usage is TRBV10-3 and J usage is TRBJ1-1, with D maybe TRBD1 (5 bases). Germline V lookup: CDR1 ENHRY, CDR2 SYGVKD. V was cut by 2 bases and J by 0 bases, with 16 bases left in between. The CDR3 totals 17 residues.

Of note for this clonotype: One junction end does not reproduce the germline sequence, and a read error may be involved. The CDR3 DNA reads TGTGCCAGCAGTTTAGACTCTCGGCCTAACTTC. Protein product: CASSLDSRPNF. The chain couples TRBV12-3 or TRBV12-4 to TRBJ1-2; D gene unclear. This CDR3 comprises 11 residues.

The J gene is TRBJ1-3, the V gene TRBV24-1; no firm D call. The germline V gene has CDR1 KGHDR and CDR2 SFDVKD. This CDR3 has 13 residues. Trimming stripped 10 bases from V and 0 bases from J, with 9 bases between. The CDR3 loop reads CATSTASGNTIYF. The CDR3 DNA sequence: TGTGCCACTAGTACCGCCTCTGGAAACACCATATATTTT.

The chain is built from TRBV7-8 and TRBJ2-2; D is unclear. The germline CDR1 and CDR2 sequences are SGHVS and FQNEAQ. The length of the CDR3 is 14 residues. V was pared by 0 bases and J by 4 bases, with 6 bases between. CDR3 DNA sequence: TGTGCCAGCAGCTTAGCGGGATCCACCGGGGAGCTGTTTTTT. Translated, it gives CASSLAGSTGELFF. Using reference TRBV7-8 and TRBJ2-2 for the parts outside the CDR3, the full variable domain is GAGVSQSPRYKVAKRGQDVALRCDPISGHVSLFWYQQALGQGPEFLTYFQNEAQLDKSGLPSDRFFAERPEGSVSTLKIQRTQQEDSAVYLCASSLAGSTGELFFGEGSRLTVL.